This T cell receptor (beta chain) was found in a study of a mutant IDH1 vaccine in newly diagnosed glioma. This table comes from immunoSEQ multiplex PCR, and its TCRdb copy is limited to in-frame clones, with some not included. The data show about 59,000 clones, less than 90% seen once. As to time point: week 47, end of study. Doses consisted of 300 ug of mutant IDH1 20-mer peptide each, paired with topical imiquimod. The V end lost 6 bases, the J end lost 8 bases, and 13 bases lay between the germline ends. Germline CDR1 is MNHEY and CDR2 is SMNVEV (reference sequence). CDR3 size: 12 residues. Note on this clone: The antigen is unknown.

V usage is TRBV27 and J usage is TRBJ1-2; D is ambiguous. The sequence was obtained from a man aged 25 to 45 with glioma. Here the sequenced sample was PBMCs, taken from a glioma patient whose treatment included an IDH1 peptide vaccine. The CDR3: CASSSGGIGYTF. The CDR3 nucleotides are TGTGCCAGCAGCTCAGGAGGAATCGGCTACACCTTC.